The 20 T cell receptor beta chains presented below share a single source sample, sequenced in a study of cytomegalovirus exposure and HLA in healthy donors. 60 Vbeta and 13 Jbeta primers were used in PCR. The method was immunoSEQ multiplex PCR; TCRdb's version includes in-frame clones alone and lacks a portion of them. The sample has a few hundred thousand clones; roughly 70% are singletons. The sequencing sample was made of PBMCs. The receptors originated from a young woman in good health and CMV-seronegative.

V and J are TRBV5-1 and TRBJ1-5; TRBD1 is a possible D gene (6 bases). The germline V gene encodes CDR1 SGHRS and CDR2 YFSETQ. The CDR3 is 14 amino acids. The V end lost 0 bases, the J end lost 3 bases, and 7 bases lay between the germline ends. CDR3 bases: TGCGCCAGCAGCTTGGGGGACATCAATCAGCCCCAGCATTTT. Its translation is CASSLGDINQPQHF. Variable domain in full (rest from reference TRBV5-1 and TRBJ1-5): KAGVTQTPRYLIKTRGQQVTLSCSPISGHRSVSWYQQTPGQGLQFLFEYFSETQRNKGNFPGRFSGRQFSNSRSEMNVSTLELGDSALYLCASSLGDINQPQHFGDGTRLSIL.

This clone was observed once. This chain links TRBV30 with TRBJ1-2, with TRBD1 as a possible D gene (5 bases). Germline CDR1 and CDR2: GTSNPN and SVGIG (reference sequence). V dropped 0 bases and J dropped 4 bases, with 12 bases sitting between them. The CDR3 loop spans 14 amino acids. This CDR3 reads CAWSVQAPTYGYTF. In nucleotides, the CDR3 is TGTGCCTGGAGTGTACAGGCACCTACCTATGGCTACACCTTC.

This clone was observed once. This sequence joins TRBV5-5 and TRBJ2-7, with TRBD1 matching 7 bases. Per germline, CDR1 SGHKS and CDR2 YYEKEE (reference sequence). The CDR3 is 14 residues long. V shed 2 bases and J 2 bases; nucleotides not matched to a gene: 4. CDR3 loop: CASSFQGQPYEQYF. The CDR3 bases are TGTGCCAGCAGCTTTCAGGGACAGCCCTACGAGCAGTACTTC.

This clone has only one observation. Its ends do not fully match the called genes, so a read error is possible. The V gene is TRBV5-1, the J gene TRBJ2-7; TRBD2 matches at 9 bases. Germline CDR1 is SGHRS and CDR2 is YFSETQ. The CDR3 extends over 13 amino acids. CDR3 nucleotide sequence: TGCGTCAGCCCGCGGACTAGCGCCTACGAGCAGTACTTC. As protein: CVSPRTSAYEQYF.

The V call is TRBV11-2, the J call TRBJ1-1; 7 bases fit TRBD1. This CDR3 has 15 amino acids. After removal of 5 bases from V and 2 bases from J, the junction contained 8 bases not matched to a gene. Germline values: CDR1 SGHAT, CDR2 FQNNGV. CDR3 amino acids: CASSLWDRPNTEAFF. CDR3 sequence (DNA): TGTGCCAGCAGCCTATGGGACAGACCAAACACTGAAGCTTTCTTT.

The V gene is TRBV29-1, the J gene TRBJ2-7, with 10 bases that match TRBD1. CDR3 length: 13 amino acids. With 4 bases clipped from V and 2 bases from J, the junction kept 2 bases outside the gene matches. The germline V gene encodes CDR1 SQVTM and CDR2 ANQGSEA. CDR3 loop: CSVGGTGAYEQYF. CDR3 coding DNA: TGCAGCGTTGGCGGGACAGGGGCCTACGAGCAGTACTTC.

The chain is built from TRBV2 and TRBJ2-5, with D tentatively TRBD2 (6 bases). Germline assignment: CDR1 SNHLY and CDR2 FYNNEI. The CDR3 runs 15 residues. V lost 4 bases and J 5 bases, leaving 17 bases between the germline ends. The DNA for the CDR3 is TGTGCCAGCAGTGGAGGCGGGACTTTCCGTGAGACCCAGTACTTC. Its translation is CASSGGGTFRETQYF.

V usage is TRBV15 and J usage is TRBJ2-7, with 10 bases lining up with TRBD2. The CDR3 contains 17 residues. Germline V gene data show CDR1 as LNHNV and CDR2 as YYDKDF (reference sequence). The trim removed 1 base at V and 11 bases at J, leaving 17 bases unmatched. CDR3 amino acids: CATSRGFGQAGGPSKYF. The CDR3 DNA sequence: TGTGCCACCAGCAGAGGTTTCGGTCAAGCGGGAGGGCCATCAAAGTACTTC. The full variable domain, completed using reference TRBV15 and TRBJ2-7, is DAMVIQNPRYQVTQFGKPVTLSCSQTLNHNVMYWYQQKSSQAPKLLFHYYDKDFNNEADTPDNFQSRRPNTSFCFLDIRSPGLGDTAMYLCATSRGFGQAGGPSKYFGPGTRLTVT.

V is TRBV5-4 and J is TRBJ2-1; TRBD2 matches at 7 bases. Per germline, CDR1 SGHNT and CDR2 YYREEE (reference sequence). The CDR3 runs 18 residues. J was trimmed by 1 base and V by 0 bases; bases with no gene match: 10. The DNA for the CDR3 is TGTGCCAGCAGCTTGGCCGTTAGCGGGCGCCTTTCCTACAATGAGCAGTTCTTC. Translating gives CASSLAVSGRLSYNEQFF.

This clone was counted a few times. The V gene is TRBV6-1, the J gene TRBJ2-3, with D hard to call. Trimming stripped 0 bases from V and 9 bases from J, with 10 bases between. The CDR3 has 13 residues. Germline-derived CDR1 and CDR2 are MNHNS and SASEGT. The DNA of the CDR3 is TGTGCCAGCAGTGAAGCGCGAGGAAGGACGCAGTATTTT. Translated: CASSEARGRTQYF.

This clone was counted only a few times. This chain uses TRBV5-8 with TRBJ1-1; D might be TRBD1 (5 bases). V was cut by 4 bases and J by 8 bases, with 9 bases left in between. CDR3 length: 11 residues. Germline values: CDR1 SGHTS, CDR2 YDEGEE. The CDR3: CASSRRGEAFF. The CDR3 nucleotides read TGTGCCAGCAGCAGGAGGGGAGAAGCTTTCTTT.

This clone was observed a few times. J is TRBJ2-5 and V is TRBV6-1; tentatively, D is TRBD2 (6 bases). Germline CDR1 and CDR2: MNHNS and SASEGT. V was shortened by 1 base and J by 1 base, with 10 bases between the two germline ends. The CDR3 runs to 15 residues. As DNA, the CDR3 is TGTGCCAGCAGTGAAGATCTAGCGCGCCAAGAGACCCAGTACTTC. It translates to CASSEDLARQETQYF.

The rearrangement links TRBV5-1 to TRBJ2-1; TRBD2 matches 9 bases. The germline CDR1 and CDR2 sequences are SGHRS and YFSETQ. CDR3 length: 16 residues. V trimming: 1 base; J trimming: 7 bases; junction bases outside the gene matches: 9. The CDR3 sequence is CASSLLRASGINEQFF. The CDR3 region has the DNA TGCGCCAGCAGCTTGCTTAGGGCTAGCGGGATAAATGAGCAGTTCTTC. The variable domain in full, completed from reference TRBV5-1 and TRBJ2-1, reads KAGVTQTPRYLIKTRGQQVTLSCSPISGHRSVSWYQQTPGQGLQFLFEYFSETQRNKGNFPGRFSGRQFSNSRSEMNVSTLELGDSALYLCASSLLRASGINEQFFGPGTRLTVL.

This chain uses TRBV6-5 with TRBJ2-7; D gene ambiguous. CDR1 MNHEY and CDR2 SVGAGI come from the germline V gene. Trimming shortened V by 6 bases and J by 4 bases, and 13 bases separated the two germline ends. There are 13 residues in the CDR3. CDR3 in DNA: TGTGCCAGCAGCACAGACGAGAGATACGAGCAGTACTTC. This translates into CASSTDERYEQYF.

The chain joins TRBV19 to TRBJ1-1, with 8 bases matching TRBD1. CDR1 is LNHDA and CDR2 is SQIVND in the germline V gene (reference sequence). The CDR3 runs 16 residues. With V trimmed by 2 bases and J by 0 bases, 5 bases remained unmatched. CDR3 sequence: CASSIKQGALNTEAFF. CDR3 coding DNA: TGTGCCAGTAGTATAAAGCAGGGGGCTCTGAACACTGAAGCTTTCTTT.

The V call is TRBV6-1, the J call TRBJ2-3; D perhaps matches TRBD2 (5 bases). The V and J ends lost 5 bases and 1 base respectively, with 10 bases between them. The CDR3 runs 14 residues. Germline values: CDR1 MNHNS, CDR2 SASEGT. CDR3 protein: CASSWTSGTDTQYF. In nucleotides, the CDR3 is TGTGCCAGCAGTTGGACTTCCGGCACAGATACGCAGTATTTT.

About this clone itself: Other nucleotide sequences in the sample specify the same CDR3. The chain links TRBV5-1 to TRBJ1-1; D remains ambiguous. Trimming cost V 0 bases and J 2 bases, with 5 bases left between them. CDR1 and CDR2 (germline): SGHRS, YFSETQ. This CDR3 comprises 13 residues. CDR3 region: CASSLGGNTEAFF. For the CDR3, the DNA is TGCGCCAGCAGCTTGGGAGGAAACACTGAAGCTTTCTTT.

This clone was observed a handful of times. V is TRBV5-1 and J is TRBJ2-1; no clear D gene. V was trimmed by 4 bases and J by 7 bases, leaving 18 bases between them. In germline, CDR1 is SGHRS, CDR2 YFSETQ. The CDR3 runs 15 residues. CDR3 sequence reads: CASSPPDLTGNEQFF. The DNA of the CDR3 is TGCGCCAGCAGCCCCCCGGATCTAACCGGGAATGAGCAGTTCTTC.

There are a few counts of this clone. The CDR3 loop reads CASSFGEGFTDTQYF. The CDR3 DNA follows: TGTGCCAGCAGCTTTGGGGAGGGATTCACAGATACGCAGTATTTT. This rearrangement joins TRBV7-9 to TRBJ2-3; 7 nucleotides match TRBD2. Germline loops: CDR1 SEHNR, CDR2 FQNEAQ (reference sequence). This CDR3 has 15 amino acids. After removal of 3 bases from V and 2 bases from J, the junction contained 5 bases not matched to a gene.

In this sample, this clone turned up a few times. The CDR3 here is CASNTNSDSLTEAFF. CDR3 DNA sequence: TGTGCCAGCAATACTAACTCGGACAGCCTCACTGAAGCTTTCTTT. The chain has TRBV6-1 and TRBJ1-1, with a possible D match to TRBD1 (6 bases). The germline CDR1 and CDR2 sequences are MNHNS and SASEGT. This CDR3 is built from 15 residues. Trimming removed 7 bases at V and 4 bases at J, with 19 bases between.